This T cell receptor (beta chain) was sequenced for a study of blood T cell repertoires in COVID-19 (dated by TCRdb to between 2020 and 2021). Turning to the overall study: The collaborator samples originated in the United States, Italy and Spain and spanned the acute and convalescent phases of COVID-19. The material from the prospective study consisted of cDNA or gDNA derived from T cells, B-cell-depleted T cells, or PBMCs. Deeply sampled blood TCRbeta repertoires from subjects exposed to, actively infected with, or recovered from COVID-19 were included in the dataset. A freely available public database, intended as a resource for researchers studying the immune response to SARS-CoV-2, is where the repertoires were released. Samples were obtained from the ongoing ImmuneRACE study (first 160 participants) and from 1,254 subjects provided by 6 global collaborators. The sample metadata nearly always contained a de-identified subject ID, COVID-19 status, age in years and sex. Where available, HLA class I and class II types were taken from metadata supplied by the sample provider and were not determined by assay-based typing. General study outcomes and caveats: Clinical and demographic metadata were provided uncurated, with the amount varying by source and participant.

A note on this clone: It has no known antigen specificity. Base qualities are not recorded, but no much larger clone differs from it by a single base.

Collaborating institutions collected whole blood in K2EDTA tubes following their own protocols. For TCRbeta analysis, collaborators shipped samples in one of three forms: frozen whole blood, isolated PBMCs, or DNA extracted from either of those sample types. Via the germline V gene (reference sequence), CDR1 is LNHDA and CDR2 SQIVND. Ends trimmed: V by 5 bases, J by 4 bases; bases unmatched to a gene: 5. The CDR3 contains 14 residues, cysteine and phenylalanine counted. The only DNA kept is the CDR3, 42 bases in frame from the first base. The immunoSEQ Assay, a bias-controlled multiplex PCR, was used to amplify TCRbeta CDR3 regions from genomic DNA. Processing in the source paper ran as follows. The number of nucleated cells in each sample was estimated by amplification of reference gene primers within the assay. Sequence reads were collapsed and filtered to measure the absolute abundance of every unique TCRbeta CDR3 rearrangement. For each sample, productive Simpson clonality was calculated as the square root of Simpson's diversity index across productive rearrangements. TCRdb holds this immuneACCESS table with in-frame rearrangements only. Some clones are missing; in checked studies, unresolved V genes explain under half, and the rest has no known cause. V, J and clone size reflect that table, while D and trimming were determined from the DNA. The sample profile shows roughly 140,000 clones; around 78% of them were found once. The ten largest account for 1.9% of the sample.

The receptor was isolated from a woman in her fifties or sixties with acute or convalescent COVID-19. Specimen: peripheral blood. The chain employs TRBV19 and TRBJ2-1; 7 nucleotides in the junction match TRBD2. The CDR3 amino acid sequence is: CASSSRREYNEQFF. The DNA is as follows: TGTGCCAGTAGTTCCCGGCGGGAGTACAATGAGCAGTTCTTC.